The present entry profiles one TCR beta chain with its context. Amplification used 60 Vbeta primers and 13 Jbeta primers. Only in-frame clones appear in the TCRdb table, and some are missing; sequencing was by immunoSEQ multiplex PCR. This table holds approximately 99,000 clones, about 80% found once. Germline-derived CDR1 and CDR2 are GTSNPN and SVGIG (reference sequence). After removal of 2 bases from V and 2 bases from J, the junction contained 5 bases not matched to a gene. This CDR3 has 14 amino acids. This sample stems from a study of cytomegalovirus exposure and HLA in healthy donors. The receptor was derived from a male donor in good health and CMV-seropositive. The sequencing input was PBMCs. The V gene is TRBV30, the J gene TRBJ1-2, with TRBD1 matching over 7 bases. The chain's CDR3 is CAWSSDRRNYGYTF. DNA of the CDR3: TGTGCCTGGAGTTCGGACAGGCGGAACTATGGCTACACCTTC.